This T cell receptor beta chain was identified in a study of CD8+ T cells in alopecia areata (dated by TCRdb to 2017 to 2018). Describing the broader study: In both human patients and the C3H/HeJ mouse model, the study applied high-throughput TCRbeta sequencing to look at T cell clonal expansion in alopecia areata. On the human side, TCRbeta sequencing was run on scalp tissue and on sorted CD4+ and CD8+ peripheral blood T cells from healthy controls and from alopecia areata patients with either patchy or totalis/universalis disease. Scalp clonality was compared among normal scalp (n=4), patchy alopecia areata scalp (n=8), and alopecia totalis/universalis scalp (n=8). RNA was obtained with the PAXgene miRNA kit for fixed scalp, the miRNeasy kit for PBMCs, and the RNeasy kit for mouse skin. Amplification of TCRbeta CDR3 regions was done by immunoSEQ multiplex PCR using 35 Vbeta forward primers and 13 Jbeta reverse primers.

A remark on this clone: The target of this receptor is not known. One base away there is no much larger clone; base qualities are not given.

PBMCs were isolated by density centrifugation and stained for CD3, CD4 and CD8, and CD4+ and CD8+ T cells were sorted on a FACSAria. Unaffected controls provided scalp biopsies and blood samples. The paper as a whole reports these results and caveats: Higher clonality and more expanded CD8+ clones were observed in lesional scalp than in normal scalp, particularly in alopecia totalis/universalis, a finding suggestive of antigenic drive. Resident alphabeta T cells in normal human skin are also sequenced, complicating scalp TCR repertoire analysis, unlike mouse skin dominated by gammadelta T cells. Compared with mice, TCR sequences shared between patients were less clear, possibly partly because of HLA diversity across the patient population.

Looking up the germline V gene yields CDR1 MDHEN and CDR2 SYDVKM. Ends trimmed: V by 5 bases, J by 6 bases; bases unmatched to a gene: 5. The CDR3, cysteine through phenylalanine, is 13 amino acids long. Only the CDR3 DNA is retained, 39 bases long and in frame from the first base. Receptor libraries were prepared by the immunoSEQ multiplex PCR assay. For TCR sequencing, RNA was extracted from every sample and reverse transcribed into cDNA to serve as template. SuperScript III was used for first-strand cDNA synthesis, primed with a 2:1 mix of oligo-dT and random hexamers. A synthetic immune receptor repertoire was used to gauge amplification bias, and whatever bias remained was removed computationally. The paper's processing steps were these. Raw reads were preprocessed for error removal, and CDR3 was defined according to IMGT conventions as running from the conserved cysteine to phenylalanine. Clonality was calculated as 1 minus Shannon entropy normalized by log2 of the number of productive unique TCRs. Whether each scalp clone was CD4 or CD8 was inferred by checking scalp TCRbeta sequences against the CD4 and CD8 repertoires from sorted blood. Sourced from immuneACCESS, this table was stored by TCRdb with only in-frame sequences that have V and J called. A share of the clones is absent; for the studies checked, an unresolved V gene accounts for under half, and the remainder has no known explanation. From that table come the V and J calls and clone size; the DNA was used to work out D and trimming. A total of 90,000 to 130,000 clones appear in this sample, roughly 64% of them only once. Clones ranked in the top ten supply more than 20% of the sample.

Rearrangement joined TRBV28 to TRBJ1-2; a stretch of 8 junction bases matches TRBD1. The source is a human donor in good health. The specimen sequenced was CD8+ T cells sorted from blood. The bases are TGTGCCAGCAGTCTAGGACAGGGCCATGGCTACACCTTC. This encodes CASSLGQGHGYTF.